What follows are 13 T cell receptor beta chains derived from one specimen sequenced in a study of T cell responses to AZD1222 COVID-19 vaccine (dated by TCRdb to the early 2020s). The library was generated by the immunoSEQ multiplex PCR assay. Imported from immuneACCESS, the table was reduced by TCRdb to in-frame sequences with V and J called. These copies leave out some clones; in studies compared against another copy, an unresolved V gene accounts for under half, and the cause of the remainder is not known. The sample table contains under 150,000 clones; only one count was recorded for 90% of them. Of the sample, 1.6% is held by the ten largest clones. Interpreted using the paper, the time point label stands for: about 28 days (+/-7) after the second vaccine dose. Specimen: peripheral blood, collected 28 days after the second AZD1222 dose. The receptors come from an adult who received the AZD1222 COVID-19 vaccine.

The rearrangement links TRBV28 to TRBJ1-2; 7 nucleotides line up with TRBD1. The germline CDR1 and CDR2 sequences are MDHEN and SYDVKM. V was pared by 6 bases and J by 2 bases, with 6 bases of the junction left unmatched. The CDR3 sequence is 14 residues long. In DNA, the CDR3 is TGTGCCAGCAGCCGGGACAGAATAAACTATGGCTACACCTTC. It encodes CASSRDRINYGYTF.

As concerns this clone: Other DNA sequences in this sample translate to the same CDR3. The rearrangement joins TRBV5-1 to TRBJ1-6, with TRBD1 matching 9 bases. The CDR3 is 15 amino acids. Germline CDR1 SGHRS, CDR2 YFSETQ. V lost 1 base, J lost 10 bases, and 6 bases stayed unmatched. The CDR3 reads CASSLSGQGRSPLHF. In nucleotides, the CDR3 is TGCGCCAGCAGCTTGTCGGGACAGGGTAGATCACCCCTCCACTTT.

The rearrangement links TRBV7-8 to TRBJ1-3; perhaps TRBD1 as D (6 bases). CDR1 and CDR2 from the germline V gene are SGHVS and FQNEAQ. The CDR3 loop spans 17 amino acids. V lost 0 bases, J lost 4 bases, and 16 bases lay in between. The CDR3 coding sequence is TGTGCCAGCAGCTTAGCCACGGGTAGGGGGTCCGGAAACACCATATATTTT. It encodes CASSLATGRGSGNTIYF.

The rearrangement joins TRBV5-1 to TRBJ2-7; maybe TRBD1 (6 bases). Germline-derived CDR1 and CDR2 are SGHRS and YFSETQ. V lost 4 bases and J 0 bases, leaving 8 bases between the germline ends. The CDR3 extends over 13 amino acids. This CDR3 reads CASSLQGSYEQYF. Here the CDR3 DNA reads TGCGCCAGCAGCCTACAGGGCTCCTACGAGCAGTACTTC.

CDR3 DNA sequence: TGTGCCAGCAGCCAAGGGGAGGCGGTTAATGAAAAACTGTTTTTT. It encodes CASSQGEAVNEKLFF. The chain carries TRBV3-1 (or the pseudogene TRBV3-2) and TRBJ1-4; no firm D call. The CDR3 is 15 residues long. Trimming removed 1 base from V and 4 bases from J, with 10 bases in between. Germline V lookup: CDR1 LGHDT, CDR2 YNNKEL (reference sequence).

CDR3 coding DNA: TGTGCCAGCAGTGAAGCGACTAGCGGGTTAACAGATACGCAGTATTTT. Its translation is CASSEATSGLTDTQYF. This rearrangement joins TRBV2 to TRBJ2-3; 10 positions agree with TRBD2. The V gene end was trimmed by 0 bases and the J gene end by 3 bases; junction bases not matched to a gene: 3. CDR3 size: 16 residues. CDR1 and CDR2 from the germline V gene are SNHLY and FYNNEI.

The chain combines TRBV7-3 with TRBJ1-1; D gene unclear. V gave up 3 bases and J gave up 1 base, with 6 bases separating them. Germline V CDR1 and CDR2: SGHTA, FQGTGA. The CDR3 is 13 residues long. CDR3 protein: CASSFQPNTEAFF. CDR3 in DNA: TGTGCCAGCAGCTTCCAACCGAACACTGAAGCTTTCTTT.

The chain carries TRBV7-3 and TRBJ1-1, with 10 bases matching TRBD1. The CDR3 has 16 residues. CDR1 is SGHTA, CDR2 FQGTGA, per germline. Trimming at V came to 6 bases and at J to 0 bases, leaving 7 bases not matched to a gene. CDR3 loop: CASSRTGGVMNTEAFF. CDR3 bases: TGTGCCAGCAGTCGGACAGGGGGGGTTATGAACACTGAAGCTTTCTTT.

The rearrangement links TRBV28 to TRBJ2-1; 11 bases align to TRBD1. The germline gives CDR1 MDHEN, CDR2 SYDVKM. The length of the CDR3 is 15 residues. V dropped 2 bases and J dropped 6; count of bases not matched to a gene: 3. The CDR3 sequence: CASSLPGTGGNEQFF. CDR3 nucleotide sequence: TGTGCCAGCAGTTTACCTGGGACAGGGGGCAATGAGCAGTTCTTC.

The chain is built from TRBV9 and TRBJ1-1, with TRBD1 matching over 11 bases. CDR1 SGDLS and CDR2 YYNGEE come from the germline V gene. Unmatched junction bases numbered 6, after V lost 4 bases and J lost 4 bases. This CDR3 comprises 15 residues. The CDR3 sequence: CASSPGTGGFTEAFF. The CDR3 coding sequence is TGTGCCAGCAGCCCCGGGACAGGGGGTTTCACTGAAGCTTTCTTT.

V usage is TRBV11-3 and J usage is TRBJ2-2, with 13 positions matching TRBD2. The CDR3 is 15 amino acids. In germline, CDR1 is SGHNT, CDR2 YENEEA. Unmatched junction bases numbered 2, after V lost 4 bases and J lost 6 bases. As DNA, the CDR3 is TGTGCCAGCAGCTCCGGACTAGCGGGAGCCGGGGAGCTGTTTTTT. Encoded protein: CASSSGLAGAGELFF.

This clone was picked up one time. The rearrangement uses TRBV29-1 and TRBJ2-7, with D possibly being TRBD2 (7 bases). Looked up from germline, CDR1 is SQVTM and CDR2 is ANQGSEA. V was cut by 2 bases and J by 3 bases, with 11 bases left in between. The CDR3 is 13 amino acids. Here the CDR3 reads CSVERGEGYEQYF. As DNA, the CDR3 is TGCAGCGTTGAAAGGGGGGAGGGCTACGAGCAGTACTTC.

This clone has a handful of counts. The rearrangement uses TRBV6-5 and TRBJ2-2; D unresolved. CDR3 length: 14 residues. V shed 7 bases and J shed 6 bases, with 15 bases lying between them. CDR1 and CDR2 from the germline V gene are MNHEY and SVGAGI. The CDR3 is CASKRFPAPGELFF. CDR3 nucleotides: TGTGCCAGCAAAAGATTTCCAGCCCCCGGGGAGCTGTTTTTT.